What follows are 20 T cell receptor delta chains derived from one specimen sequenced in a study of gamma-delta T cells after stem cell transplantation. TCRdb re-called clones from the RT-PCR reads using CATT. The data show 15,000 to 18,000 delta-chain clones, 9.4% seen once. The sequenced material came from gamma-delta T cells. These receptors all come from a human donor. It is not recorded whose cells these are; they may come from a transplant donor.

This clone was observed a few times. A far larger clone is one base from this, pointing to a likely read error. Other DNA sequences of this sample code for an identical CDR3. The chain has TRDV2 and TRDJ1; 9 positions match TRDD3. Germline assignment: CDR1 GEAIGNYY and CDR2 EKD. The CDR3 contains 16 residues. The CDR3 coding sequence is TGTGCCTGTGACGCTCTACTGGGGGACGCCACCGACAAACTCATCTTT. Translation: CACDALLGDATDKLIF.

This clone showed up just a few times. Other DNA sequences in the sample encode the same CDR3. The genes are TRDV2 and TRDJ1, with a possible D match to TRDD3 (6 bases). Germline V gene lookup returns CDR1 GEAIGNYY and CDR2 EKD. CDR3 length: 20 amino acids. Trimming took 0 bases from V and 0 from J, leaving 25 bases between them. CDR3 nucleotide sequence: TGTGCCTGTGACACCGTTGGAAGGGGGACACAAACAGTTAACACCGATAAACTCATCTTT. It translates to CACDTVGRGTQTVNTDKLIF.

This clone occurred many times. Other DNA sequences in this specimen translate into the identical CDR3. This chain uses TRDV2 with TRDJ1, with a weak D call TRDD3 (6 bases). Between the trimmed V and J ends, which lost 2 bases and 0 bases, there was a span of 18 bases. CDR3 length: 17 residues. CDR1 GEAIGNYY and CDR2 EKD come from the germline V gene. CDR3 amino acids: CACDRRGEALYTDKLIF. CDR3 nucleotides: TGTGCCTGTGACAGACGGGGGGAGGCGCTGTACACCGATAAACTCATCTTT.

This clone occurred a few times. One base separates it from a far larger clone, so it is likely a read error. The V and J genes are TRDV1 and TRDJ1; TRDD3 matches at 7 bases. The V gene's germline CDR1 is TSWWSYY and CDR2 QGS. The CDR3 length is 26 residues. Here the CDR3 DNA reads TGTGCTCTTGGGCCCCGCTACTACTGGGGACTCACTACCAGCTATCCATTTCTTTCTTACACCGGTAAACTCATCTTT. The encoded protein is CALGPRYYWGLTTSYPFLSYTGKLIF.

On this clone: The TCRdb protein comes from a much larger clone and disagrees with this DNA's translation at residue 8, likely due to a read error; the protein given here is derived from the DNA. The genes are TRDV2 and TRDJ1; maybe TRDD3 (5 bases). The V and J ends lost 1 base and 2 bases respectively, with 19 bases between them. CDR3 size: 17 residues. From germline, CDR1 is GEAIGNYY and CDR2 EKD. In DNA form, the CDR3 reads TGTGCCTGTGACACGAAACTGGTGGATCCCATTACCGATAAACTCATCTTT. This sequence encodes CACDTKLVDPITDKLIF.

This clone has only a few counts. The protein given by TCRdb reflects a much larger clone and differs at residue 4 from this DNA's translation, likely from a read error; the protein shown is the DNA's translation. The J gene is TRDJ3, the V gene TRDV2; D not resolved. CDR3 length: 18 amino acids. The V and J ends lost 4 bases and 1 base respectively, with 16 bases between them. Germline V gene data show CDR1 as GEAIGNYY and CDR2 as EKD. CDR3 loop: CACETATQTSWDTRQMFF. The CDR3 nucleotides read TGTGCCTGTGAGACCGCCACGCAAACTTCCTGGGACACCCGACAGATGTTTTTC.

This clone rates as medium-sized. Other DNA sequences of this sample code for an identical CDR3. The chain employs TRDV2 and TRDJ3, with a weak D call TRDD3 (7 bases). The germline CDR1 and CDR2 sequences are GEAIGNYY and EKD. Trimming stripped 0 bases from V and 3 bases from J, with 17 bases between. CDR3 length equals 19 residues. The CDR3: CACDTVGDRNNWDTRQMFF. As DNA, the CDR3 is TGTGCCTGTGACACCGTTGGGGATAGAAATAACTGGGACACCCGACAGATGTTTTTC.

This clone was recorded a few times. V gene TRDV3 combines with J gene TRDJ1; 9 nucleotides align to TRDD3. Germline values: CDR1 TVYSNPD, CDR2 GDNSRS (reference sequence). J gave up 2 bases and V 5 bases, and 15 bases lay outside the gene matches. The CDR3 covers 16 residues. The CDR3 region is CALSSYDLGDTDKLIF. In DNA form, the CDR3 reads TGTGCCCTCTCCTCCTACGACCTGGGGGATACCGATAAACTCATCTTT.

This clone was seen more than once but under ten times. The chain links TRDV2 to TRDJ1; a weak D match, TRDD3 (5 bases). The CDR3 contains 19 residues. CDR1 and CDR2 (germline): GEAIGNYY, EKD. With 0 bases removed from V and 2 bases from J, the gap between germline ends came to 24 bases. CDR3 amino acids: CACDTGTTGTGVGTDKLIF. The CDR3 DNA is TGTGCCTGTGACACCGGCACCACAGGGACAGGGGTGGGGACCGATAAACTCATCTTT.

This clone has just a few counts. TCRdb pairs this DNA with a much larger clone's protein that differs at residue 4, likely a read error; the protein shown was translated from the DNA. V and J are TRDV2 and TRDJ1; 13 bases match TRDD3. The CDR3 covers 20 residues. J lost 10 bases, V lost 4 bases, and 26 bases had no gene match. CDR1 is GEAIGNYY and CDR2 is EKD in the germline V gene. CDR3 sequence reads: CACERLGDTRHTSGLGGLIF. The CDR3, as DNA: TGTGCCTGTGAGCGACTGGGGGATACGAGGCACACCTCGGGTTTAGGCGGACTCATCTTT.

As to this clone: Possible read error: a much larger clone is one base away. The chain has TRDV2 and TRDJ1; D assignment may be TRDD2 or TRDD3 (5 bases each). There are 20 residues in the CDR3. Trimming shortened V by 3 bases and J by 0 bases, and 28 bases separated the two germline ends. Germline V gives CDR1 GEAIGNYY, CDR2 EKD. The CDR3 loop reads CACDRLSSSSRGAYTDKLIF. Written as DNA, the CDR3 is TGTGCCTGTGACCGCCTAAGCTCATCTTCCCGGGGGGCGTACACCGATAAACTCATCTTT.

The V gene is TRDV2, the J gene TRDJ1; a possible D gene is TRDD3 (5 bases). The germline V gene has CDR1 GEAIGNYY and CDR2 EKD. Trimming took 1 base from V and 0 from J, leaving 20 bases between them. The CDR3 spans 18 residues. In DNA form, the CDR3 reads TGTGCCTGTGACACAATACGGGAGAAGAGGGAGGACACCGATAAACTCATCTTT. Its protein is CACDTIREKREDTDKLIF.

Worth noting for this clone: The junction shows a germline mismatch at one end, possibly a read error. V and J are TRDV2 and TRDJ1; D not resolved. Looked up from germline, CDR1 is GEAIGNYY and CDR2 is EKD. The CDR3 is 15 amino acids. The DNA of the CDR3 is TGTGCCTTTGACCCGGTGTCTACTAACACCGATAAACTCATCTTT. Its protein is CAFDPVSTNTDKLIF.

This clone was seen at least ten times. A much larger clonotype is one base distant, so this may be a read error. Different DNA sequences within this sample yield the same CDR3. The V gene is TRDV2, the J gene TRDJ1; 8 bases fit TRDD3. The germline V gene has CDR1 GEAIGNYY and CDR2 EKD. J gave up 2 bases and V 0 bases, and 4 bases lay outside the gene matches. The CDR3 loop spans 15 amino acids. In DNA form, the CDR3 reads TGTGCCTGTGACACCCGGGGGGATAGGACCGATAAACTCATCTTT. Translated: CACDTRGDRTDKLIF.

This clone counts as medium-sized. In nucleotides, the CDR3 is TGTGCCTGTGACACTTGGGGCGGACTGGGGGACAAGGATAAACTCATCTTT. It specifies CACDTWGGLGDKDKLIF. The chain combines TRDV2 with TRDJ1; TRDD3 aligns across 9 bases. Unmatched junction bases numbered 13, after V lost 1 base and J lost 5 bases. CDR1 is GEAIGNYY and CDR2 is EKD in the germline V gene. This CDR3 spans 17 amino acids.

This clone was seen ten or more times. This chain uses TRDV1 with TRDJ1; 7 positions match TRDD3. J lost 1 base, V lost 3 bases, and 17 bases had no gene match. This CDR3 has 19 amino acids. Germline V gives CDR1 TSWWSYY, CDR2 QGS. Here the CDR3 reads CALGEASFYGWGPTDKLIF. The CDR3 DNA reads TGTGCTCTTGGGGAGGCAAGTTTCTACGGCTGGGGGCCCACCGATAAACTCATCTTT.

This clone was seen only a few times. Only one base separates this from a far larger clonotype, so it likely reflects a read error. This sample includes further DNA sequences coding for the same CDR3. The J gene is TRDJ3, the V gene TRDV2; 12 nucleotides match TRDD3. CDR3 length: 25 amino acids. The germline gives CDR1 GEAIGNYY, CDR2 EKD. V gave up 1 base and J gave up 1 base; unmatched junction bases: 22. In DNA form, the CDR3 reads TGTGCCTGTGACACAGTCGGGAGTGTACGACTGGGGGATACCCTAGGGTCCTGGGACACCCGACAGATGTTTTTC. As protein: CACDTVGSVRLGDTLGSWDTRQMFF.

This clone was detected a few times. DNA of the CDR3: TGTGCCTGTGACGCCGGTACTTCCAACTTGGGATCGGAAAAGGGCGATAAACTCATCTTT. Protein product: CACDAGTSNLGSEKGDKLIF. The chain couples TRDV2 to TRDJ1; the D gene could be TRDD2 or TRDD3 (5 bases each). V shed 3 bases and J shed 4 bases, with 32 bases lying between them. CDR1 is GEAIGNYY and CDR2 is EKD in the germline V gene. CDR3 length: 20 amino acids.

This clone was seen a few times. TCRdb's protein for this DNA is that of a much larger clone and differs from the translation at residue 11, likely a read error; the protein shown is the DNA translation. The chain joins TRDV2 to TRDJ1, with 12 positions matching TRDD3. Trimming took 2 bases from V and 3 from J; bases not matched to a gene: 15. The CDR3 runs 19 residues. Germline V gene sequence: CDR1 GEAIGNYY, CDR2 EKD. CDR3 nucleotides: TGTGCCTGTGACAGCGTACTGGGGGATACCCCCTCACGGGCCGATAAACTCATCTTT. Translating it yields CACDSVLGDTPSRADKLIF.

Only a few counts were recorded for this clone. TCRdb's protein for this DNA is that of a much larger clone and differs from the translation at residues 5 and 12, likely a read error; the protein shown is the DNA translation. The chain joins TRDV2 to TRDJ1; D unresolved. Per germline, CDR1 GEAIGNYY and CDR2 EKD. The CDR3 loop spans 15 amino acids. The CDR3 coding sequence is TGTGCCTGTGATGTAATGGCCCCGAGCATCGATAACCTCATCTTT. Protein sequence: CACDVMAPSIDNLIF.